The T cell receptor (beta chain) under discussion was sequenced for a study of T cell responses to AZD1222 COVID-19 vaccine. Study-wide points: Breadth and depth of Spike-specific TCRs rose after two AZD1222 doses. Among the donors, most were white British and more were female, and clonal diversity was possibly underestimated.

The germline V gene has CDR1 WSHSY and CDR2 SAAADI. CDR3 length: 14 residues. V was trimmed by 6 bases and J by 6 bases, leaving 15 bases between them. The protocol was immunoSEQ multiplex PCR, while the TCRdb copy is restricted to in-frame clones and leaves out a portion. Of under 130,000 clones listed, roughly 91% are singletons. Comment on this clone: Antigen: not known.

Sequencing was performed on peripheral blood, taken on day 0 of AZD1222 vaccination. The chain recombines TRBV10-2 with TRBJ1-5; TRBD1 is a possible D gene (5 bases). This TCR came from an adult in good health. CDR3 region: CASSQNQGGQPQHF. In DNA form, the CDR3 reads TGCGCCAGCAGCCAAAACCAGGGTGGTCAGCCCCAGCATTTT.